This record covers a single TCR beta chain. Only in-frame clones appear in the TCRdb table, and some are missing; sequencing was by immunoSEQ multiplex PCR. The table records around 63,000 clones, 80% to 95% of them present only once. The data were obtained in a study of technical replicates of blood from a handful of donors. Germline CDR1 is LGHNA and CDR2 is YSLEER. V lost 0 bases and J lost 8, with 13 bases in between. The CDR3 is made up of 15 amino acids. This clonotype was sampled from a human donor in good health. Some clones in this sample may be carry-over from other donors' samples. This chain uses TRBV4-3 with TRBJ2-2; D is perhaps TRBD1 (5 bases). The sequenced sample was PBMCs. The CDR3 reads CASSQDRRGTGELFF. In nucleotides, the CDR3 is TGCGCCAGCAGCCAAGATAGAAGGGGTACTGGGGAGCTGTTTTTT.